The 16 T cell receptor beta chains given below trace back to one sample, sequenced in a study of T cell responses to AZD1222 COVID-19 vaccine. Only in-frame clones appear in the TCRdb table, and some are missing; sequencing was by immunoSEQ multiplex PCR. The profile shows 99,000 or so clones, roughly 92% of them singletons. This material consisted of peripheral blood, taken on day 0 of AZD1222 vaccination. The source is an adult in good health.

Remarks on this clone: The junction shows a germline mismatch at one end, possibly a read error. The CDR3 sequence is CASSALMPRGETQYF. In nucleotides, the CDR3 is TGTGCTAGCAGCGCATTGATGCCCCGCGGAGAGACCCAGTACTTC. V usage is TRBV7-7 and J usage is TRBJ2-5, with unresolved D. Germline-derived CDR1 and CDR2 are SSHAT and FNYEAQ (reference sequence). The CDR3 loop spans 15 amino acids. Full variable domain (remainder filled in from reference TRBV7-7 and TRBJ2-5): GAGVSQSPRYKVTKRGQDVTLRCDPISSHATLYWYQQALGQGPEFLTYFNYEAQPDKSGLPSDRFSAERPEGSISTLTIQRTEQRDSAMYRCASSALMPRGETQYFGPGTRLLVL.

This chain connects TRBV24-1 to TRBJ2-6, with 8 bases identical to TRBD1. This CDR3 contains 16 residues. Germline V gene sequence: CDR1 KGHDR, CDR2 SFDVKD. V was clipped by 8 bases and J by 1 base; unmatched bases: 6. CDR3 coding DNA: TGTGCCACCATGGGGACAGGAGCATCTGGGGCCAACGTCCTGACTTTC. Translated, it gives CATMGTGASGANVLTF.

This clone occurred a few times. This chain joins TRBV5-6 and TRBJ1-2, with 9 bases fitting TRBD1. CDR3 length equals 13 residues. CDR1 is SGHDT and CDR2 is YYEEEE in the germline V gene. V gave up 0 bases and J gave up 14 bases; unmatched junction bases: 8. The CDR3 DNA reads as TGTGCCAGCAGCTTGGACCAACAGGGGGCTAGGACCTTC. As protein: CASSLDQQGARTF.

This clone was counted a single time. The chain carries TRBV10-3 and TRBJ2-1; TRBD2 is a possible D gene (6 bases). Germline CDR1 reads ENHRY; CDR2 reads SYGVKD. The length of the CDR3 is 15 residues. Trimming took 4 bases from V and 9 from J, leaving 19 bases between them. The CDR3 nucleotides read TGTGCCATCAGTGCCCGTGCCTCGGGGGATGTTGAGCAGTTCTTC. This translates into CAISARASGDVEQFF.

This rearrangement joins TRBV5-1 to TRBJ2-6; 14 nucleotides match TRBD2. CDR3 length: 17 residues. V lost 4 bases, J lost 2 bases, and 2 bases stayed unmatched. CDR1 and CDR2 (germline): SGHRS, YFSETQ. The CDR3 spells CASSPGLAGAGANVLTF. CDR3 nucleotide sequence: TGCGCCAGCAGCCCGGGACTAGCGGGAGCTGGGGCCAACGTCCTGACTTTC.

The chain is built from TRBV6-6 and TRBJ2-6, with no clear D. This CDR3 spans 16 amino acids. From germline, CDR1 is MNHNY and CDR2 SVGAGI (reference sequence). The V end lost 2 bases, the J end lost 4 bases, and 12 bases lay between the germline ends. Here the CDR3 reads CASSYRRGTGANVLTF. CDR3 bases: TGTGCCAGCAGTTACAGGCGAGGAACCGGGGCCAACGTCCTGACTTTC.

The chain joins TRBV5-4 to TRBJ2-1; 9 nucleotides agree with TRBD2. V lost 8 bases, J lost 0 bases, and 12 bases stayed unmatched. This CDR3 is 17 amino acids long. The germline V gene has CDR1 SGHNT and CDR2 YYREEE (reference sequence). The CDR3 bases are TGTGCCAGTAGCGGAATAGCGGGAGCAAGCTCCTACAATGAGCAGTTCTTC. Its translation: CASSGIAGASSYNEQFF.

The chain recombines TRBV10-2 with TRBJ2-7; no reliable D call. V was shortened by 3 bases and J by 7 bases, with 7 bases between the two germline ends. The germline V gene encodes CDR1 WSHSY and CDR2 SAAADI. The CDR3 is 11 amino acids. The CDR3 loop reads CASSDALEQYF. The DNA of the CDR3 is TGCGCCAGCAGTGACGCGCTTGAGCAGTACTTC.

V gene TRBV30 combines with J gene TRBJ1-2; no clear D. Germline loops: CDR1 GTSNPN, CDR2 SVGIG (reference sequence). The CDR3 is 16 amino acids. The V gene lost 3 bases and the J gene lost 2 bases, with 19 bases spanning the gap. For the CDR3, the DNA is TGTGCCTGGAGCTCTTCTCGATCTCCTGGAAACTATGGCTACACCTTC. Protein: CAWSSSRSPGNYGYTF.

The chain employs TRBV29-1 and TRBJ2-3, with a tentative D call TRBD2 (6 bases). Trimming took off 5 bases at V and 4 bases at J, with 10 bases between the two ends. This CDR3 spans 12 amino acids. The germline V gene has CDR1 SQVTM and CDR2 ANQGSEA. The CDR3 DNA is TGCAGCGTTTTAAGGGAGGCAGATACGCAGTATTTT. Translation gives CSVLREADTQYF.

The chain joins TRBV2 to TRBJ2-6; a weak D match, TRBD2 (6 bases). The germline V and J ends were trimmed by 2 bases and 0 bases, with 11 bases remaining between them. This CDR3 region has 17 residues. Germline V gene lookup returns CDR1 SNHLY and CDR2 FYNNEI. DNA for the CDR3: TGTGCCAGCAGTGAACTAGCGTCGAGCTCTGGGGCCAACGTCCTGACTTTC. Encoded protein: CASSELASSSGANVLTF. Filled out from reference TRBV2 and TRBJ2-6, the complete variable domain reads EPEVTQTPSHQVTQMGQEVILRCVPISNHLYFYWYRQILGQKVEFLVSFYNNEISEKSEIFDDQFSVERPDGSNFTLKIRSTKLEDSAMYFCASSELASSSGANVLTFGAGSRLTVL.

This clone appeared once. V and J are TRBV18 and TRBJ1-4; D possibly corresponds to TRBD1 (5 bases). Germline assignment: CDR1 KGHSH and CDR2 LQKENI. Trimming cost V 5 bases and J 4 bases, with 11 bases left between them. The CDR3 consists of 14 residues. The CDR3, as DNA: TGTGCCAGCTCAGCCGGGACCTATAATGAAAAACTGTTTTTT. Protein sequence: CASSAGTYNEKLFF.

The rearrangement links TRBV18 to TRBJ1-1; D ambiguous. In germline, CDR1 is KGHSH, CDR2 LQKENI. V lost 3 bases and J lost 12, with 17 bases in between. The CDR3 consists of 13 residues. The CDR3 reads CASSPARGQDTFF. The CDR3 coding sequence is TGTGCCAGCTCACCGGCTCGGGGTCAGGATACTTTCTTT. Full variable domain (remainder filled in from reference TRBV18 and TRBJ1-1): NAGVMQNPRHLVRRRGQEARLRCSPMKGHSHVYWYRQLPEEGLKFMVYLQKENIIDESGMPKERFSAEFPKEGPSILRIQQVVRGDSAAYFCASSPARGQDTFFGQGTRLTVV.

V gene TRBV6-1 combines with J gene TRBJ2-1; no firm D call. V gave up 0 bases and J gave up 2 bases, with 14 bases separating them. Germline CDR1 and CDR2: MNHNS and SASEGT. The CDR3 runs 17 residues. CDR3 residues: CASSEALLRSAYNEQFF. DNA for the CDR3: TGTGCCAGCAGTGAAGCCTTACTACGGTCGGCCTACAATGAGCAGTTCTTC.

The rearrangement uses TRBV19 and TRBJ1-5; D remains ambiguous. Looked up from germline, CDR1 is LNHDA and CDR2 is SQIVND (reference sequence). The V end was cut by 3 bases, the J end by 6 bases, with 9 bases between. The CDR3 contains 13 residues. This CDR3 reads CASSITWGQPQHF. The DNA of the CDR3 is TGTGCCAGTAGTATTACATGGGGTCAGCCCCAGCATTTT.

The chain links TRBV9 to TRBJ2-2, with 9 bases identical to TRBD1. V gave up 2 bases and J gave up 5 bases; unmatched junction bases: 4. Germline V CDR1 and CDR2: SGDLS, YYNGEE. This CDR3 contains 15 residues. This CDR3 reads CASSVTTGGTGELFF. CDR3 nucleotide sequence: TGTGCCAGCAGCGTGACGACAGGGGGGACCGGGGAGCTGTTTTTT. The variable domain in full, with the rest retrieved from reference TRBV9 and TRBJ2-2, is DSGVTQTPKHLITATGQRVTLRCSPRSGDLSVYWYQQSLDQGLQFLIQYYNGEERAKGNILERFSAQQFPDLHSELNLSSLELGDSALYFCASSVTTGGTGELFFGEGSRLTVL.